This T cell receptor (beta chain) comes out of a study of technical replicates of blood from a few donors (dated by TCRdb to 2017 to 2019). Germline trimming: 7 bases from V, 2 bases from J; junction bases outside gene matches: 3. The CDR3 runs 13 residues from the cysteine to the phenylalanine. Only the CDR3 DNA stays, 39 bases, in frame from base 1. Reading the germline V gene gives CDR1 SQVTM and CDR2 ANQGSEA. Library construction relied on the immunoSEQ multiplex PCR assay. The table was pulled from immuneACCESS by TCRdb, which kept in-frame rearrangements only. Such tables lose some clones; where checked, under half of the loss comes from unresolved V genes, and the rest has no known cause. The sample records some 12,000 clones, almost 80% of which are singletons. Of the sample, 13% to 15% falls within the top ten clones. This clone was seen only once. It lacks a known antigen. The input lacks base qualities; no much larger clone sits a single base away.

The TCR was taken from a human donor in good health. This receptor chain uses TRBV29-1 and TRBJ2-3; 10 central bases correspond to TRBD2. Material for sequencing was PBMCs. The CDR3 region: CSEAGGPTDTQYF. The sequence in DNA is TGCAGCGAAGCGGGAGGGCCCACAGATACGCAGTATTTT.